This TCR beta chain was captured by sequencing in a study of T cells in Graves' hyperthyroidism and ophthalmopathy. Study conclusions and caveats: Most thyroid-expanded clonotypes above 0.001 were also found in blood.

Researchers took RNA transcripts and amplified the TCR beta CDR3 regions from them. The study used the HTBI primer set for a first-round RT-PCR of the TCR CDR3. TCRdb independently ran MiXCR on the multiplex PCR reads; one entry per CDR3 protein. The repertoire holds hundreds of thousands of distinct CDR3 sequences, with approximately 14% as singletons. V trimming: 3 bases; J trimming: 4 bases; junction bases outside the gene matches: 4. Germline lookup yields CDR1 SGHRS and CDR2 YFSETQ. This CDR3 spans 14 amino acids. This clonotype was recorded many times. Its antigen is still unknown. This chain joins TRBV5-1 and TRBJ2-3; the match to TRBD1 covers 8 bases. The sequencing input was blood. This receptor was obtained from a woman aged 25 to 39 with Graves' hyperthyroidism that later progressed to Graves' ophthalmopathy. CDR3 amino acids: CASSYRTGSDTQYF. The DNA of the CDR3 is TGCGCCAGCAGCTACCGGACAGGGTCAGATACGCAGTATTTT. The whole variable domain, filled in from reference TRBV5-1 and TRBJ2-3, reads KAGVTQTPRYLIKTRGQQVTLSCSPISGHRSVSWYQQTPGQGLQFLFEYFSETQRNKGNFPGRFSGRQFSNSRSEMNVSTLELGDSALYLCASSYRTGSDTQYFGPGTRLTVL.